Presented here are 5 T cell receptor beta chains from one specimen sequenced in a study of technical replicates of blood from a handful of donors. Method: immunoSEQ multiplex PCR; TCRdb's copy keeps in-frame clones and lacks some. The data contain around 84,000 clones, 95% to 98% of them singletons. Sample: T cells isolated from PBMCs. These receptor sequences come from a human donor in good health.

V gene TRBV19 combines with J gene TRBJ2-2, with D maybe TRBD1 (5 bases). The CDR3 length is 14 residues. V dropped 4 bases and J dropped 1 base, with 7 bases sitting between them. Germline V gene lookup returns CDR1 LNHDA and CDR2 SQIVND (reference sequence). CDR3 in amino acids: CASSSQGNTGELFF. The CDR3 nucleotides read TGTGCCAGTAGTAGCCAGGGGAACACCGGGGAGCTGTTTTTT.

The rearrangement joins TRBV4-1 to TRBJ2-7; 16 nucleotides align to TRBD2. J was trimmed by 3 bases and V by 4 bases; bases with no gene match: 3. Germline V gene lookup returns CDR1 MGHRA and CDR2 YSYEKL. CDR3 size: 16 residues. DNA for the CDR3: TGCGCCAGCAGCCCGGGACTAGCGGGAGGGTTCTACGAGCAGTACTTC. Protein: CASSPGLAGGFYEQYF.

The CDR3 DNA sequence: TGTGCCAGCAGTATCGACAGGAGGAACACTGAAGCTTTCTTT. Its protein product is CASSIDRRNTEAFF. V usage is TRBV6-5 and J usage is TRBJ1-1; maybe TRBD1 (6 bases). V was clipped by 5 bases and J by 1 base, with 11 bases between them. This CDR3 is built from 14 residues. Per germline, CDR1 MNHEY and CDR2 SVGAGI.

V usage is TRBV28 and J usage is TRBJ2-5, with TRBD2 matching over 13 bases. The CDR3 has 16 residues. Germline values: CDR1 MDHEN, CDR2 SYDVKM. With 6 bases clipped from V and 5 bases from J, the junction kept 9 bases outside the gene matches. CDR3 DNA sequence: TGTGCCAGCAGCCAACCCGGACTAGCGGGAGCTGAGACCCAGTACTTC. Encoded protein: CASSQPGLAGAETQYF. Full variable domain (remainder filled in from reference TRBV28 and TRBJ2-5): DVKVTQSSRYLVKRTGEKVFLECVQDMDHENMFWYRQDPGLGLRLIYFSYDVKMKEKGDIPEGYSVSREKKERFSLILESASTNQTSMYLCASSQPGLAGAETQYFGPGTRLLVL.

V gene TRBV21-1 combines with J gene TRBJ1-6; TRBD1, as called in the table, went unchecked against the DNA. TRBV21-1 is designated a pseudogene. The CDR3 sequence is 18 residues long. CDR3 DNA: TGTGCCAGCCTGAACCGGGACAGGGGGATAGTCGGGGATTCACCCCTCCACTTT. This encodes CASLNRDRGIVGDSPLHF.